This T cell receptor beta chain was profiled in a study of CD8+ T cells in alopecia areata. This clone was picked up a small number of times. The germline V gene encodes CDR1 SGDLS and CDR2 YYNGEE. The CDR3 is 14 amino acids. Trimming cost V 2 bases and J 7 bases; bases outside gene matches: 5. Indicated treatment: oral pan-JAK inhibitor, 5-10 mg twice daily. RNA was isolated and reverse transcribed to cDNA, the sequencing template. TCRdb keeps only in-frame clones here, not all; method: immunoSEQ multiplex PCR. Among a few hundred thousand clones listed, under 60% were seen once. The sample was CD4+ T cells sorted from blood, taken at week 4, from a patient treated with tofacitinib. V and J are TRBV9 and TRBJ2-2, with 7 bases aligning to TRBD2. The sequence derives from a human donor with alopecia areata. Written as DNA, the CDR3 is TGTGCCAGCAGCGTTCTACTAGCGAACGGGGAGCTGTTTTTT. Translation gives CASSVLLANGELFF. Combining the CDR3 with reference TRBV9 and TRBJ2-2 gives the whole variable domain DSGVTQTPKHLITATGQRVTLRCSPRSGDLSVYWYQQSLDQGLQFLIQYYNGEERAKGNILERFSAQQFPDLHSELNLSSLELGDSALYFCASSVLLANGELFFGEGSRLTVL.